The 12 T cell receptor beta chains in this list originate from one sample, sequenced in a study of blood T cell repertoires in COVID-19. Clones were sequenced by immunoSEQ multiplex PCR, and TCRdb holds only the in-frame ones, with some missing. The sample has tens of thousands of clones, 85% to 90% seen once. The material sequenced was peripheral blood. The receptors were sampled from an elderly man with acute or convalescent COVID-19.

The rearrangement joins TRBV7-2 to TRBJ2-7; weak D call: TRBD2 (5 bases). Germline values: CDR1 SGHTA, CDR2 FQGNSA. Trimming removed 1 base at V and 2 bases at J, with 12 bases between. The CDR3 is made up of 15 amino acids. CDR3 amino acids: CASSLVETTAYEQYF. CDR3 DNA sequence: TGTGCCAGCAGCTTAGTTGAGACTACCGCCTACGAGCAGTACTTC.

This clone occurred once. The chain combines TRBV7-9 with TRBJ2-5, with TRBD1 matching 11 bases. CDR3 length equals 15 residues. With V trimmed by 6 bases and J by 1 base, 4 bases remained unmatched. Germline assignment: CDR1 SEHNR and CDR2 FQNEAQ (reference sequence). The CDR3 sequence: CASSPGTGGQETQYF. As DNA, the CDR3 is TGTGCCAGCAGTCCCGGGACAGGGGGCCAAGAGACCCAGTACTTC.

The J gene is TRBJ1-2, the V gene TRBV2; D is perhaps TRBD1 (6 bases). This CDR3 comprises 14 residues. Germline CDR1 reads SNHLY; CDR2 reads FYNNEI. The V end was cut by 7 bases, the J end by 4 bases, with 16 bases between. For the CDR3, the DNA is TGTGCCAGCAATGGACAGATCGACCTCTATGGCTACACCTTC. As protein: CASNGQIDLYGYTF.

The chain carries TRBV29-1 and TRBJ2-2; D possibly corresponds to TRBD2 (5 bases). Germline CDR1 and CDR2: SQVTM and ANQGSEA. The V and J ends lost 4 bases and 5 bases respectively, with 8 bases between them. The CDR3 totals 12 residues. As DNA, the CDR3 is TGCAGCGTTGTACGGGGAACCGGGGAGCTGTTTTTT. Amino acid sequence: CSVVRGTGELFF.

This clone appeared once. The chain recombines TRBV6-5 with TRBJ2-1; D may be TRBD2 (5 bases). The length of the CDR3 is 14 residues. Trimming removed 2 bases at V and 10 bases at J, with 15 bases between. Germline CDR1 is MNHEY and CDR2 is SVGAGI. CDR3 bases: TGTGCCAGCAGTTACCCGACCCGCACGGGAGAGCAGTTCTTC. This encodes CASSYPTRTGEQFF.

This chain joins TRBV5-5 and TRBJ1-4; 9 bases are shared with TRBD1. Trimming took 1 base from V and 5 from J; bases not matched to a gene: 3. The germline V gene has CDR1 SGHKS and CDR2 YYEKEE (reference sequence). The CDR3 sequence is 15 residues long. The CDR3: CASSLRQGGNEKLFF. In DNA, the CDR3 is TGTGCCAGCAGCTTGCGACAGGGGGGCAATGAAAAACTGTTTTTT.

The chain couples TRBV29-1 to TRBJ1-1; 9 nucleotides line up with TRBD1. The length of the CDR3 is 13 residues. CDR1 is SQVTM, CDR2 ANQGSEA, per germline. Germline trimming cut 5 bases from V and 0 bases from J; bases unmatched to any gene: 1. The CDR3 DNA sequence: TGCAGCGTTAACAGGGGGCTGAACACTGAAGCTTTCTTT. Translated, it gives CSVNRGLNTEAFF.

V is TRBV4-2 and J is TRBJ2-7; D unclear. This CDR3 comprises 16 residues. Between the trimmed V and J ends, which lost 0 bases and 4 bases, there was a span of 16 bases. CDR1 is LGHNA and CDR2 is YNFKEQ in the germline V gene. The CDR3 region is CASSQDPSRWVYEQYF. CDR3 bases: TGTGCCAGCAGCCAAGATCCTAGTCGGTGGGTATACGAGCAGTACTTC.

The CDR3 region has the DNA TGTGCCAGCAGTTTACCGGGACTAGCCCGTCCAGATACGCAGTATTTT. Translation: CASSLPGLARPDTQYF. The chain joins TRBV27 to TRBJ2-3; TRBD2 aligns across 9 bases. Germline-derived CDR1 and CDR2 are MNHEY and SMNVEV (reference sequence). With 2 bases clipped from V and 4 bases from J, the junction kept 7 bases outside the gene matches. This CDR3 is 16 amino acids long.

The genes are TRBV7-9 and TRBJ2-2, with 7 bases that match TRBD2. V lost 6 bases and J lost 1; bases outside the gene matches: 11. Germline-derived CDR1 and CDR2 are SEHNR and FQNEAQ (reference sequence). The CDR3 spans 17 residues. CDR3 in DNA: TGTGCCAGCAGTTCAACTGGAGGGGAGGGGAACACCGGGGAGCTGTTTTTT. Encoded protein: CASSSTGGEGNTGELFF.

V is TRBV7-3 and J is TRBJ2-3; TRBD2 matches at 7 bases. Unmatched junction bases numbered 7, after V lost 5 bases and J lost 5 bases. There are 14 residues in the CDR3. Germline-derived CDR1 and CDR2 are SGHTA and FQGTGA. The CDR3 spells CASSPWGGRDTQYF. The CDR3 nucleotides read TGTGCCAGCAGCCCTTGGGGGGGGAGAGATACGCAGTATTTT. Supplemented by reference TRBV7-3 and TRBJ2-3, the full variable domain reads GAGVSQTPSNKVTEKGKYVELRCDPISGHTALYWYRQSLGQGPEFLIYFQGTGAADDSGLPNDRFFAVRPEGSVSTLKIQRTERGDSAVYLCASSPWGGRDTQYFGPGTRLTVL.

The rearrangement joins TRBV4-3 to TRBJ1-2; no reliable D call. V was trimmed by 1 base and J by 4 bases, leaving 16 bases between them. CDR1 is LGHNA and CDR2 is YSLEER in the germline V gene. CDR3 length equals 16 residues. CDR3 nucleotide sequence: TGCGCCAGCAGCCAAGGGGTCCAGGCCGGAGGCTATGGCTACACCTTC. It specifies CASSQGVQAGGYGYTF.